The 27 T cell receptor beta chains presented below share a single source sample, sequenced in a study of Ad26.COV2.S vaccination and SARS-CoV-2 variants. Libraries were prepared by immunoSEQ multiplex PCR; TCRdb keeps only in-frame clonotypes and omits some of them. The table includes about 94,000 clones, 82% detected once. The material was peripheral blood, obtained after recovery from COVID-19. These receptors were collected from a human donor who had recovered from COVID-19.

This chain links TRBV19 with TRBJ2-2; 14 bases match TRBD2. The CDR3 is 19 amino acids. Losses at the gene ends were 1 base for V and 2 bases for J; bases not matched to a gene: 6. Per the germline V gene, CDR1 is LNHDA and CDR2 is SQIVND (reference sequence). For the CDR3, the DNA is TGTGCCAGTAGTATAGCGGGACTAGCGGGAGATTTCAACACCGGGGAGCTGTTTTTT. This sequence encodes CASSIAGLAGDFNTGELFF. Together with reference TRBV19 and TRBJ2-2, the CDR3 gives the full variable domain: DGGITQSPKYLFRKEGQNVTLSCEQNLNHDAMYWYRQDPGQGLRLIYYSQIVNDFQKGDIAEGYSVSREKKESFPLTVTSAQKNPTAFYLCASSIAGLAGDFNTGELFFGEGSRLTVL.

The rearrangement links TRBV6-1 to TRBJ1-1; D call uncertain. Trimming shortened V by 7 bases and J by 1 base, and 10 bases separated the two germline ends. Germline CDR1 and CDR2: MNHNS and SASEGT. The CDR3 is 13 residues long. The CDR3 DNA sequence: TGTGCCAGCACCACCTCAGAGAACACTGAAGCTTTCTTT. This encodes CASTTSENTEAFF.

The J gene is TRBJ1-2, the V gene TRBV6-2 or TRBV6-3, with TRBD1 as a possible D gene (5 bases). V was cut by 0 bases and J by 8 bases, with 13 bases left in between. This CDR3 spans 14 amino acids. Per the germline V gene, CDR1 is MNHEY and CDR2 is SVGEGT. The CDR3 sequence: CASSYSVRAGGYTF. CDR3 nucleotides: TGTGCCAGCAGTTACTCGGTCAGGGCGGGCGGCTACACCTTC.

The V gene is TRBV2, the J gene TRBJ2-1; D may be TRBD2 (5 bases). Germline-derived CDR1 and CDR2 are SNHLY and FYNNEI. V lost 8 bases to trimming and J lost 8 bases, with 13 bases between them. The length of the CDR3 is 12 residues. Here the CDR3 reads CASRHTRDEQFF. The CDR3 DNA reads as TGTGCCAGCCGACACACGAGGGATGAGCAGTTCTTC.

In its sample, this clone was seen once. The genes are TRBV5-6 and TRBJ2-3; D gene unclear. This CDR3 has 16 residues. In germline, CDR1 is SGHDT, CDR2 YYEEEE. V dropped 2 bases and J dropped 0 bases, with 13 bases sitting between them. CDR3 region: CASSLLLTTSTDTQYF. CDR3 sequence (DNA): TGTGCCAGCAGCTTATTGCTTACCACTAGCACAGATACGCAGTATTTT.

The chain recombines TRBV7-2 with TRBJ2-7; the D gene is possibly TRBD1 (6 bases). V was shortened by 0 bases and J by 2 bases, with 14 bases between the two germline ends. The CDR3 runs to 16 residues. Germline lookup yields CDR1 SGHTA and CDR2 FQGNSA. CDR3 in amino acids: CASSLAPPGATYEQYF. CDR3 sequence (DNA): TGTGCCAGCAGCTTAGCCCCCCCAGGGGCCACCTACGAGCAGTACTTC.

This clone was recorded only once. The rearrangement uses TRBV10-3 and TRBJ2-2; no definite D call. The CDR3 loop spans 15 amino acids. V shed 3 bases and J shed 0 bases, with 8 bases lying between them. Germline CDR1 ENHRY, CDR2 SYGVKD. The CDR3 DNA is TGTGCCATCAGTGACGAGACCTCGAACACCGGGGAGCTGTTTTTT. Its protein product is CAISDETSNTGELFF.

Here the CDR3 DNA reads TGTGCCACCAGAACCGGGCACGAGACTAGCACAGATACGCAGTATTTT. Translating it yields CATRTGHETSTDTQYF. This sequence joins TRBV15 and TRBJ2-3; D remains unclear. The CDR3 has 16 amino acids. The V gene lost 6 bases and the J gene lost 0 bases, with 16 bases spanning the gap. Germline CDR1 reads LNHNV; CDR2 reads YYDKDF (reference sequence).

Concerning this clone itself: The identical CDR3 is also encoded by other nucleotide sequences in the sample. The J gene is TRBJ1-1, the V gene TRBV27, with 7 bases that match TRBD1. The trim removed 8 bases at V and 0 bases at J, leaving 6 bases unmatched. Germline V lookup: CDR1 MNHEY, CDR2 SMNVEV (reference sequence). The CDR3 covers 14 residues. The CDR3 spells CASSLGQMNTEAFF. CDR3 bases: TGTGCCAGCTCCTTGGGACAGATGAACACTGAAGCTTTCTTT.

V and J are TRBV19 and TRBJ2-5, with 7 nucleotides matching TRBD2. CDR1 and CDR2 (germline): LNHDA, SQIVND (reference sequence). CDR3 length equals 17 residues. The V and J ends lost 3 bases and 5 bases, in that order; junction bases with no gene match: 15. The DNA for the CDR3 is TGTGCCAGTAGTATGGGGGGGACCACTAAGTGGTCGGAGACCCAGTACTTC. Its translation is CASSMGGTTKWSETQYF. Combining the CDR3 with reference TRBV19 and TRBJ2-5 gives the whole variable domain DGGITQSPKYLFRKEGQNVTLSCEQNLNHDAMYWYRQDPGQGLRLIYYSQIVNDFQKGDIAEGYSVSREKKESFPLTVTSAQKNPTAFYLCASSMGGTTKWSETQYFGPGTRLLVL.

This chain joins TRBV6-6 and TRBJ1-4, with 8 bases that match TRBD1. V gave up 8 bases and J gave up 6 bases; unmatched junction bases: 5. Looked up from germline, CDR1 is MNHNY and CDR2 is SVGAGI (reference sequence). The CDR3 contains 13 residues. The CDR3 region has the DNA TGTGCCAGCGCTTCAGGGGGCGATGAAAAACTGTTTTTT. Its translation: CASASGGDEKLFF.

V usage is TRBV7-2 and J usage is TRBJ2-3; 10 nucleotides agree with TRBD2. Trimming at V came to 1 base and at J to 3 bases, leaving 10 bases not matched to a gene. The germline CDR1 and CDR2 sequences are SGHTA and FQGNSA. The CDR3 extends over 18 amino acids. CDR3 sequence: CASSLGPSSGGLTDTQYF. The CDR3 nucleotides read TGTGCCAGCAGCTTAGGACCGTCTAGCGGGGGTCTAACAGATACGCAGTATTTT.

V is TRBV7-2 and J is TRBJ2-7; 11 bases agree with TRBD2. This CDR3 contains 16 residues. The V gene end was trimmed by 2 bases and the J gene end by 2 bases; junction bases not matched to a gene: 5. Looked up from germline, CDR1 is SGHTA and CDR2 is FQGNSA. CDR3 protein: CASSLSGTSGTYEQYF. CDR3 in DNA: TGTGCCAGCAGCTTAAGTGGGACTAGCGGTACCTACGAGCAGTACTTC.

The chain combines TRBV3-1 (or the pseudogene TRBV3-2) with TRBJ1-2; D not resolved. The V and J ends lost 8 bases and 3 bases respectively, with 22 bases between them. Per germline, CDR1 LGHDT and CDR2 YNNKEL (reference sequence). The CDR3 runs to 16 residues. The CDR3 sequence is CASRVGGVGSDYGYTF. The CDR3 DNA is TGTGCCAGCCGCGTCGGAGGAGTTGGAAGTGACTATGGCTACACCTTC.

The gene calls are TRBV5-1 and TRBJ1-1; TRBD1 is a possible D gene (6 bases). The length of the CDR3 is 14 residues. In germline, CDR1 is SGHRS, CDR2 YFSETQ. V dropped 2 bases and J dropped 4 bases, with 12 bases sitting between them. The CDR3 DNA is TGCGCCAGCAGCTTAAAACAGGGCGCCACTGAAGCTTTCTTT. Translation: CASSLKQGATEAFF.

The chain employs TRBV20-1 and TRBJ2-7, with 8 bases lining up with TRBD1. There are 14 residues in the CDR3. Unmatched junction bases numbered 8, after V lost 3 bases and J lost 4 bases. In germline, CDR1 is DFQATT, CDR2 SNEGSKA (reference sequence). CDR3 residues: CSASLQGARYEQYF. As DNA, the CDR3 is TGCAGTGCTAGTCTGCAGGGGGCGCGTTACGAGCAGTACTTC.

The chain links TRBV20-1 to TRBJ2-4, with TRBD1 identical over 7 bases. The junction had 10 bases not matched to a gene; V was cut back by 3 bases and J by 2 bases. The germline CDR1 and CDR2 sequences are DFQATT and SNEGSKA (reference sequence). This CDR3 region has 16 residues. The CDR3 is CSASDRQGPTKNIQYF. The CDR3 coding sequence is TGCAGTGCTAGTGACCGACAGGGCCCAACCAAAAACATTCAGTACTTC.

CDR3 coding DNA: TGTGCCAGTAGTACCTGGCTAGCGGGTTTATACAATGAGCAGTTCTTC. Translation gives CASSTWLAGLYNEQFF. The chain links TRBV19 to TRBJ2-1; the match to TRBD2 covers 8 bases. Germline V lookup: CDR1 LNHDA, CDR2 SQIVND (reference sequence). J gave up 4 bases and V 4 bases, and 9 bases lay outside the gene matches. CDR3 size: 16 residues.

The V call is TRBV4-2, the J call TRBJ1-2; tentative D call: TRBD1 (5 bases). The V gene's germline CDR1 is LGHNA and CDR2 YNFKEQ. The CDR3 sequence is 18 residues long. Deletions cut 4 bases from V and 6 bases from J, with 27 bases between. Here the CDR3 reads CASSPVVGVLLLYHGYTF. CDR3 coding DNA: TGTGCCAGCAGCCCCGTGGTGGGGGTCCTCTTGTTGTATCATGGCTACACCTTC.

This CDR3 reads CASSYYRDRGDYGYTF. The DNA of the CDR3 is TGTGCCAGCAGTTACTACCGGGACAGGGGAGACTATGGCTACACCTTC. The chain couples TRBV28 to TRBJ1-2; 10 positions agree with TRBD1. With V trimmed by 4 bases and J by 3 bases, 8 bases remained unmatched. Looked up from germline, CDR1 is MDHEN and CDR2 is SYDVKM. The CDR3 is 16 residues long.

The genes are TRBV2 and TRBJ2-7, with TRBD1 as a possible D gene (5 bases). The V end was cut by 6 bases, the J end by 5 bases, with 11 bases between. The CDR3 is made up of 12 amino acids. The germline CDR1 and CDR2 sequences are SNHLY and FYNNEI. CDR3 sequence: CASRGRVHEQYF. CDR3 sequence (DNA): TGTGCCAGCAGAGGCAGGGTGCACGAGCAGTACTTC.

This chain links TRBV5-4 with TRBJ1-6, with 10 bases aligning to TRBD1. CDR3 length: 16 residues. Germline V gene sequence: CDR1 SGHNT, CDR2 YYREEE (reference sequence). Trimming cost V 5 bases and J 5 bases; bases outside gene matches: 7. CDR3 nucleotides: TGTGCCAGCAGTTCCCGGGACAGGGGAAATAATTCACCCCTCCACTTT. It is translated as CASSSRDRGNNSPLHF.

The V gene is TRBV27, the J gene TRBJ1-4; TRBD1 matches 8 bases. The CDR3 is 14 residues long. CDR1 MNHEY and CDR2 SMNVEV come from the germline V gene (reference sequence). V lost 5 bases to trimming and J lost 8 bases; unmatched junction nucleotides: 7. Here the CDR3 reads CASSPRQGLEKLFF. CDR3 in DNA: TGTGCCAGCAGTCCCCGACAGGGGTTGGAAAAACTGTTTTTT.

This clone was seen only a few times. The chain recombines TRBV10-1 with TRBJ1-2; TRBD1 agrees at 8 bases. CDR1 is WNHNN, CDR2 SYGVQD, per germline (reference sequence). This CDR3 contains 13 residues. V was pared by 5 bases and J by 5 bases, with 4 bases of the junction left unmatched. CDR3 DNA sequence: TGCGCCAGCAGTCCGAACAGGGGGTATGGCTACACCTTC. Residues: CASSPNRGYGYTF.

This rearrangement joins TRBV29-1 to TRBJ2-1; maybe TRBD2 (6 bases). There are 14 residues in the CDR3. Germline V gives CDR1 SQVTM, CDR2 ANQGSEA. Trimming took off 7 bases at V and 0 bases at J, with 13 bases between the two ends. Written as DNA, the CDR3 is TGCAGCGCCAAGAGGGGAGGCTCCTACAATGAGCAGTTCTTC. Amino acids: CSAKRGGSYNEQFF.

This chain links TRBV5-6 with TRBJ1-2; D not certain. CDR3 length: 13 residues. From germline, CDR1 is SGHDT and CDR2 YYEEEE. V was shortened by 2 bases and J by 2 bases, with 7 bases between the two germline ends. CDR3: CASSLRANYGYTF. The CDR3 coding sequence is TGTGCCAGCAGCTTACGGGCAAACTATGGCTACACCTTC.

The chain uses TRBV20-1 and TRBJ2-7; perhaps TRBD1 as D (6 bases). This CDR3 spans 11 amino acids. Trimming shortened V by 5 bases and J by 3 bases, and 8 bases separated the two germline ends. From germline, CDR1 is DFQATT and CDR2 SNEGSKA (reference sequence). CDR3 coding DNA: TGCAGTGCTCAACAGGGCTACGAGCAGTACTTC. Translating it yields CSAQQGYEQYF.